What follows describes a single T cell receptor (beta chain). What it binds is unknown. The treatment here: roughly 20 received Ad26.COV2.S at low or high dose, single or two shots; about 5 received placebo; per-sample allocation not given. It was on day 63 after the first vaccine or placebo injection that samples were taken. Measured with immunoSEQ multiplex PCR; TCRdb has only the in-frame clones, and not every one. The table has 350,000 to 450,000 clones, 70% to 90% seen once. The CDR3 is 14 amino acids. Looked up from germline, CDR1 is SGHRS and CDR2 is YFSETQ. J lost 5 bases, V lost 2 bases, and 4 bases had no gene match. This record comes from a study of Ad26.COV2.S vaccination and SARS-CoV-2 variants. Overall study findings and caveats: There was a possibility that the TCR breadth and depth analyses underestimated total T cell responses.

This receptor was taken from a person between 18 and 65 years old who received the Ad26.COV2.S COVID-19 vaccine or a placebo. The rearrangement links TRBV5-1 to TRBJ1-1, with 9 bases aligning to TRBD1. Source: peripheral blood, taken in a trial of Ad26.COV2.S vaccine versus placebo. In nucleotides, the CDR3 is TGCGCCAGCAGCTTAGACAGGGGGGGTACTGAAGCTTTCTTT. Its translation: CASSLDRGGTEAFF.